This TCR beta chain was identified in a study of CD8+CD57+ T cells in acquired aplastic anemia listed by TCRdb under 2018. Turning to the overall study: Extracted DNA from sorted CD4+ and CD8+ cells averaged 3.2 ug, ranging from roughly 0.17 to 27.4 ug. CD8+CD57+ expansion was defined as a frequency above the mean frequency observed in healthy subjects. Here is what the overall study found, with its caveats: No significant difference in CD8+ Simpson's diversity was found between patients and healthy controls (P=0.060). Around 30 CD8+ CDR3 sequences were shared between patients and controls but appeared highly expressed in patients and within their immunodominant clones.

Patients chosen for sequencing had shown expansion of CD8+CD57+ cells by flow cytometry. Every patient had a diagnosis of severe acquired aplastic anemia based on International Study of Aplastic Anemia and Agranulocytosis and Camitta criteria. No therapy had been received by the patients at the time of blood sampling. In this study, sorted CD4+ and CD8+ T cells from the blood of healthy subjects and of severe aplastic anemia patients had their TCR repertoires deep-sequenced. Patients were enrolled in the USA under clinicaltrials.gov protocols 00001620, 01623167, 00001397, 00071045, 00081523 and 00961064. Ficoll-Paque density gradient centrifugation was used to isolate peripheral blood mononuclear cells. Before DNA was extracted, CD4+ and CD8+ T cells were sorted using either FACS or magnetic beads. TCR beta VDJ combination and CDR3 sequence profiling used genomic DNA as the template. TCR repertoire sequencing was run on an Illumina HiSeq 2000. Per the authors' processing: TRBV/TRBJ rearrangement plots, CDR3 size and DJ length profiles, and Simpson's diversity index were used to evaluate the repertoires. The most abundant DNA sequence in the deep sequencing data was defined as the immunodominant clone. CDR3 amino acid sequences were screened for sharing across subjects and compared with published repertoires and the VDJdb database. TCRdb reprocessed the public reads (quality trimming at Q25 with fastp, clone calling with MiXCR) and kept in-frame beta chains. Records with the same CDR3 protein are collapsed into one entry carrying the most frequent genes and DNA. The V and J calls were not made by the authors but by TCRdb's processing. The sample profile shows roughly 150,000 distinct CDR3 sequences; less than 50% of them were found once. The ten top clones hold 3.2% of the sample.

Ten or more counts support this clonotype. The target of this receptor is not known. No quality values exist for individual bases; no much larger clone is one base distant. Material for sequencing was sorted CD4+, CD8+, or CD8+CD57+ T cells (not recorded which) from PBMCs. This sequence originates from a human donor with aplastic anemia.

The CDR3 protein is CASSPPGDTEAFF. The nucleotide sequence is TGTGCCAGCAGCCCCCCCGGGGACACTGAAGCTTTCTTT. The rearrangement combines TRBV7-2 with TRBJ1-1, with no confident D gene call. From the cysteine through the phenylalanine, the CDR3 covers 13 amino acids. Only CDR3 DNA remains: 39 bases, in frame from the first base. CDR1 SGHTA and CDR2 FQGNSA are derived from the germline V gene. V was cut back by 5 bases and J by 3 bases, leaving a gap of 10 bases between them.